This T cell receptor beta chain was recovered during a study of identical twins. Points from the study as a whole: Twin pairs had excess sharing that was weaker in beta out-of-frame sequences.

V lost 1 base to trimming and J lost 0 bases, with 11 bases between them. Per germline, CDR1 SGHAT and CDR2 FQNNGV. CDR3 length: 16 residues. This clonotype was counted many times. Its antigen is not known. Each CDR3 protein gets one entry after TCRdb re-called the 5' RACE reads with MiXCR. This table holds over 200,000 distinct CDR3 sequences, roughly a tenth found once. The sample taken for sequencing was memory (CD45RO+) T cells sorted from blood. The rearrangement uses TRBV11-2 and TRBJ2-3; possibly TRBD1 or TRBD2 for D (6 bases each). This TCR was sampled from a woman aged 18-29 years in good health. CDR3 amino acids: CASSLVGGPSTDTQYF. The CDR3 DNA reads as TGTGCCAGCAGCTTAGTGGGGGGCCCTAGCACAGATACGCAGTATTTT.